These 7 T cell receptor beta chains originate from one sample sequenced in a study of identical twins. Each CDR3 protein is one row after TCRdb ran MiXCR on the 5' RACE reads. The repertoire holds roughly 1,500,000 distinct CDR3 sequences, with 25% to 35% as singletons. Material: cord blood. These receptors all stem from a newborn girl in good health.

The V call is TRBV3-1, the J call TRBJ1-2, with D perhaps TRBD1 (5 bases). Germline CDR1 is LGHDT and CDR2 is YNNKEL (reference sequence). The CDR3 sequence is 14 residues long. Trimming took 2 bases from V and 4 from J, leaving 11 bases between them. In DNA, the CDR3 is TGTGCCAGCAGCCAACCGATGGGGGTCTATGGCTACACCTTC. Its translation: CASSQPMGVYGYTF. Combining the CDR3 with reference TRBV3-1 and TRBJ1-2 gives the whole variable domain DTAVSQTPKYLVTQMGNDKSIKCEQNLGHDTMYWYKQDSKKFLKIMFSYNNKELIINETVPNRFSPKSPDKAHLNLHINSLELGDSAVYFCASSQPMGVYGYTFGSGTRLTVV.

V usage is TRBV4-1 and J usage is TRBJ1-1, with D perhaps matching TRBD1 (5 bases). The CDR3 length is 13 residues. The ends were cut back, 3 bases at V and 8 bases at J, with 13 bases in the middle. Germline CDR1 and CDR2: MGHRA and YSYEKL. DNA of the CDR3: TGCGCCAGCAGCCAGGTTCCGGGGGGGGAAGCTTTCTTT. Protein: CASSQVPGGEAFF.

This chain joins TRBV6-1 and TRBJ2-3, with D possibly being TRBD1 or TRBD2 (5 bases each). Trimming shortened V by 6 bases and J by 0 bases, and 13 bases separated the two germline ends. Germline CDR1 and CDR2: MNHNS and SASEGT. CDR3 length: 15 residues. CDR3 residues: CASSLGRISTDTQYF. The DNA for the CDR3 is TGTGCCAGCAGCCTGGGACGGATTAGCACAGATACGCAGTATTTT.

The chain recombines TRBV6-1 with TRBJ1-5; D unclear. The CDR3 extends over 15 amino acids. V gave up 3 bases and J gave up 0 bases, with 9 bases separating them. Germline CDR1 MNHNS, CDR2 SASEGT. The CDR3 reads CASSDWGYSNQPQHF. As DNA, the CDR3 is TGTGCCAGCAGTGATTGGGGTTATAGCAATCAGCCCCAGCATTTT.

The chain carries TRBV12-3 or TRBV12-4 and TRBJ2-7, with 9 bases identical to TRBD2. The CDR3 contains 15 residues. Losses at the gene ends were 3 bases for V and 10 bases for J; bases not matched to a gene: 13. The CDR3: CASSLLRLAAETQYF. The CDR3 nucleotides read TGTGCCAGCAGTTTGCTTAGACTAGCGGCAGAAACCCAGTACTTC.

This clonotype was seen just once. The CDR3, as DNA: TGTGCCAGCAGTGAACGGCAGGGGCACACTGAAGCTTTCTTT. This encodes CASSERQGHTEAFF. The chain uses TRBV6-1 and TRBJ1-1; possible D gene TRBD1, 6 bases. Trimming took off 2 bases at V and 3 bases at J, with 10 bases between the two ends. This CDR3 has 14 amino acids. Germline CDR1 and CDR2: MNHNS and SASEGT.

Concerning this clonotype: Germline is not matched at one junction end, which may reflect a read error. The gene calls are TRBV12-3 or TRBV12-4 and TRBJ2-3; no definite D call. The CDR3 has 14 amino acids. CDR3 residues: CASRVRRSTETQYF. For the CDR3, the DNA is TGTGCCAGCAGGGTACGACGGAGCACAGAAACGCAGTATTTT.